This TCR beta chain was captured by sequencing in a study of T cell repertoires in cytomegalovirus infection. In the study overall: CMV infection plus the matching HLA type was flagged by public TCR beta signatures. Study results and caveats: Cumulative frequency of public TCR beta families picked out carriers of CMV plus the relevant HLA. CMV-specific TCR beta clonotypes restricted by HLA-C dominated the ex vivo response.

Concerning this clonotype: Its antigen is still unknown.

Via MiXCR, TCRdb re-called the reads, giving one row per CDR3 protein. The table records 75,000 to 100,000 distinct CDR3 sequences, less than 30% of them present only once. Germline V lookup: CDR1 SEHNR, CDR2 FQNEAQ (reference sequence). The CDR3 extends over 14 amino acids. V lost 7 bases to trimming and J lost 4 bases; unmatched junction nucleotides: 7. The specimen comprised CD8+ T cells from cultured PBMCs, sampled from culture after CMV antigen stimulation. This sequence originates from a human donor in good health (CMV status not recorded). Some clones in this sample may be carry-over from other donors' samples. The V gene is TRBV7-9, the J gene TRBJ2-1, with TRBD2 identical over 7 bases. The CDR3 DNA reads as TGTGCCAGCACCGGGACTACTAAATACAATGAGCAGTTCTTC. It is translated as CASTGTTKYNEQFF.